This T cell receptor (beta chain) was captured by sequencing in a study of T cell responses to AZD1222 COVID-19 vaccine. General study results and limits: White British donors predominated, females outnumbered males, and clonal diversity was possibly underestimated. Repertoires in all cases were sampled only once the peak T cell response had passed. Nearly half of spike-specific TCRs reportedly go after variant regions that carry no mutations. Baseline testing showed seropositivity in only a handful of AZD1222 recipients.

Here immunoSEQ multiplex PCR was the method, and the copy in TCRdb shows in-frame clones only, minus some. The sample shows just under 150,000 clones, roughly 87% of them seen only once. Details on this clone: Antigen specificity is unknown.

Trimming at V came to 2 bases and at J to 3 bases, leaving 4 bases not matched to a gene. The CDR3 totals 14 residues. The V gene's germline CDR1 is SGHRS and CDR2 YFSETQ. Sequenced here: peripheral blood, sampled 28 days after the second dose of the MenACWY control vaccine. The chain is built from TRBV5-1 and TRBJ1-1, with 7 bases aligning to TRBD1. The TCR sequence derives from an adult who received the MenACWY meningococcal vaccine as a control. The CDR3 region has the DNA TGCGCCAGCAGCTTTACAGGGGTCGACACTGAAGCTTTCTTT. This translates into CASSFTGVDTEAFF.